The table lists the clone carrying this T cell receptor (beta chain) with a count of one. This entry is derived from a study of T cell responses to AZD1222 COVID-19 vaccine. Assay used: immunoSEQ multiplex PCR; TCRdb lists only in-frame clones, some missing. The profile shows 150,000 to 200,000 clones, roughly 90% of them singletons. V lost 2 bases, J lost 2 bases, and 7 bases lay in between. Germline CDR1 is MNHNS and CDR2 is SASEGT. The CDR3 has 14 amino acids. The clonotype comes from an adult who received the AZD1222 COVID-19 vaccine. V gene TRBV6-1 combines with J gene TRBJ1-5, with D possibly being TRBD1 (6 bases). The specimen was peripheral blood, collected 28 days after the second AZD1222 dose. Here the CDR3 DNA reads TGTGCCAGCAGTGAACGGGGGCGCAATCAGCCCCAGCATTTT. Translated: CASSERGRNQPQHF.